The source of this T cell receptor (beta chain) is a study of blood T cell repertoires in COVID-19. Looking at the study overall: Acute-phase and convalescent COVID-19 samples originated in the United States, Italy and Spain. From T cells, B-cell-depleted T cells, or PBMCs came the material, which was cDNA or gDNA.

The CDR3 is 16 residues long. CDR1 and CDR2 from the germline V gene are SGHAT and FQNNGV. In the original analysis: Reference gene primer amplification in the assay estimated nucleated cell counts. The repertoire was sequenced with immunoSEQ multiplex PCR; TCRdb's copy has only in-frame clones and lacks some. V and J calls and clone size are those listed in that table; D and trimming were worked out from the DNA. The sample includes 130,000 to 150,000 clones, about 89% seen only once; the top ten take 6% to 7%. This clone came up once. A read error may produce the germline difference seen at one junction end.

The clonotype comes from a man older than 75 with acute or convalescent COVID-19. The chain joins TRBV11-2 to TRBJ1-3; perhaps TRBD1 as D (6 bases). Input material: peripheral blood. CDR3 nucleotides: TGTGCCAGCAGCTTATTAGGGACATTGGCTGGGAACACCATATATTTT. It codes for CASSLLGTLAGNTIYF.